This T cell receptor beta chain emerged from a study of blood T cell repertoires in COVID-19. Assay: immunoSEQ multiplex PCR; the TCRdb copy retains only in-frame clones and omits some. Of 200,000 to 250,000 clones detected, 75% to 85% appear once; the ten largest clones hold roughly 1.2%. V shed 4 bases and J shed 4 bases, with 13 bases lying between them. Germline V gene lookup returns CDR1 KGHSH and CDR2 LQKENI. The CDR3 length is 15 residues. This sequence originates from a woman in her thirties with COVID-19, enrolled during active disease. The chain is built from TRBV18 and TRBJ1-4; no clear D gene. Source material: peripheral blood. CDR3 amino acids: CASSLTQVINEKLFF. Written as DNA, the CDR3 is TGTGCCAGCTCACTCACGCAGGTCATTAATGAAAAACTGTTTTTT.